This T cell receptor (beta chain) comes out of a study of blood T cell repertoires in COVID-19 (dated by TCRdb to 2019 to 2021). Broadly, across the study: Collaborator samples came from the United States, Italy and Spain and covered acute and convalescent phases of COVID-19. The material from the prospective study consisted of cDNA or gDNA derived from T cells, B-cell-depleted T cells, or PBMCs. Deeply sampled blood TCRbeta repertoires from subjects exposed to, actively infected with, or recovered from COVID-19 were included in the dataset. The repertoires were made available in a free public database intended to serve as a resource for research on the immune response to SARS-CoV-2. The samples were drawn from two sources: the first 160 participants of the ongoing ImmuneRACE study, and 1,000 to 1,500 subjects contributed by 6 global collaborators. A de-identified subject ID, COVID-19 status, age in years and sex were almost always included in the sample metadata. HLA class I and class II types, where available, came from metadata supplied by the sample provider rather than from assay-based typing.

Clipping removes 0 bases from V and 2 bases from J, with 6 as the unmatched junction base count. Per the germline V gene, SGHTA is the CDR1 and FQGNSA is the CDR2. Including cysteine and phenylalanine, the CDR3 has 18 amino acids. The DNA shown is the 54-base CDR3, in frame from base 1. Whole blood was collected in K2EDTA tubes by collaborating institutions according to the institutions' own protocols. For TCRbeta analysis, collaborator samples were shipped as frozen whole blood, as isolated PBMCs, or as DNA extracted from either sample type. A word on this clone: No antigen is known for it. There are no base qualities to consult, and no much larger clone falls within one base.

The research as a whole found: How much clinical and demographic metadata was included differed by source and by participant, and the metadata was provided uncurated.

TCRbeta CDR3 regions were amplified from genomic DNA by means of the immunoSEQ Assay, a bias-controlled multiplex PCR. The authors' analysis ran thus. The number of nucleated cells in each sample was estimated by amplification of reference gene primers within the assay. To quantify the absolute abundance of each unique TCRbeta CDR3 rearrangement, sequence reads were collapsed and filtered. For each sample, productive Simpson clonality was calculated as the square root of Simpson's diversity index across productive rearrangements. Here the immuneACCESS table is served through TCRdb, limited to in-frame sequences with V and J called. Missing clones are a known gap in these copies; in checked studies unresolved V genes cover under half, and the rest lacks a known reason. The V and J calls and clone size come from that table; D and trimming were worked out from the DNA. This sample is represented by approximately 72,000 clones; approximately 89% of them were singletons. The top ten constitute 35% of the sample.

This receptor was identified in a woman of 80 years or more with active or convalescent COVID-19. The sequencing sample was made of peripheral blood. In this chain, TRBV7-2 is recombined with TRBJ2-7, with 14 bases aligning to TRBD2. CDR3 region: CASSLAGTSGGTPYEQYF. The DNA sequence is TGTGCCAGCAGCTTAGCGGGGACTAGCGGGGGCACGCCCTACGAGCAGTACTTC.